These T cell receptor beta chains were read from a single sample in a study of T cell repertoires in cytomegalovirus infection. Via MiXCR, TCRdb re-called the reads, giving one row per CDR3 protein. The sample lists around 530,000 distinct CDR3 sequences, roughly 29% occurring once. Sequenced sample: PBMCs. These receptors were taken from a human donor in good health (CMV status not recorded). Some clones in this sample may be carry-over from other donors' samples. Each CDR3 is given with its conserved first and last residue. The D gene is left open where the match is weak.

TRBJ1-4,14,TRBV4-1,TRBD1,CASSTRTGLEKLFF
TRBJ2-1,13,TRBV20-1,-,CSAPITSYNEQFF
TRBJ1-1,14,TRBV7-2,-,CASSLAFYRAEAFF
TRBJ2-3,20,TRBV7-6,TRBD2,CASSFGLLAGSNPSTDTQYF
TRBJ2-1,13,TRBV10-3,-,CASCQQGWGEQFF
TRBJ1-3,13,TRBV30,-,CALAAFSGNTIYF
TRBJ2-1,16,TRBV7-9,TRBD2,CASSLGGGLRINEQFF
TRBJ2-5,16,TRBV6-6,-,CASSYSGQPPGETQYF
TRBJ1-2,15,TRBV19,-,CASSNLEVSNYGYTF
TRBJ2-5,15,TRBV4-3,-,CASSQEGGAGETQYF
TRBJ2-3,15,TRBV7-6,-,CASSLAPTGADTQYF
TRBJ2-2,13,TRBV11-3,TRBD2,CASETSYTGELFF
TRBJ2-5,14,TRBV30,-,CAHNPNGVQETQYF
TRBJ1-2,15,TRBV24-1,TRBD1,CATSATTGDSYGYTF
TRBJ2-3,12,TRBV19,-,CASSEGWDTQYF
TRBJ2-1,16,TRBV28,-,CASRPSPAGADGEQFF
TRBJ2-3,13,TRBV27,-,CASSPGLADTQYF
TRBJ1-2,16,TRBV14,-,CASSQDRVGSDYGYTF
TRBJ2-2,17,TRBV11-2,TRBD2,CASRKPGLAANTGELFF
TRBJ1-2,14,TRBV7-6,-,CASSVTGTLNGYTF
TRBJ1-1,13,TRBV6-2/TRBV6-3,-,CASSYYLSTEAFF
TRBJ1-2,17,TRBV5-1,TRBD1,CASSLTRAGTGENGYTF
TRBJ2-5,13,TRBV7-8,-,CASSLVGMETQYF
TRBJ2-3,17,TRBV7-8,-,CASSIRGQLGLTDTQYF